The 6 T cell receptor beta chains given below trace back to one sample, sequenced in a study of blood T cells in healthy people across ages. Using a J-beta primer mix together with a sample-barcoded 5' primer, a second PCR was run for roughly 7 to 11 cycles. TCRdb itself ran the 5' RACE reads through MiXCR, one entry per CDR3 protein. The sample lists hundreds of thousands of distinct CDR3 sequences, 49% occurring once. Input material: blood. These receptors originate from a woman aged 55 to 70 in good health.

In this sample, this clonotype turned up many times. The rearrangement links TRBV6-6 to TRBJ2-7; no firm D call. This CDR3 has 13 amino acids. CDR1 MNHNY and CDR2 SVGAGI come from the germline V gene (reference sequence). Trimming left V 7 bases short and J 3 bases short, with 13 bases between. The chain's CDR3 is CASKYQLIYEQYF. CDR3 nucleotides: TGTGCCAGCAAGTACCAGCTGATCTACGAGCAGTACTTC.

The CDR3 region is CASSSQAWKTQYF. Written as DNA, the CDR3 is TGTGCCAGCAGTTCGCAGGCTTGGAAGACCCAGTACTTC. The chain carries TRBV6-6 and TRBJ2-5; D unresolved. The CDR3 loop spans 13 amino acids. Trimming left V 4 bases short and J 6 bases short, with 12 bases between. CDR1 and CDR2 from the germline V gene are MNHNY and SVGAGI (reference sequence).

A single count supports this clonotype. A read error may explain this, as a much larger clone is one base away. The CDR3 spells CVSSLTLSGTQFF. The CDR3 DNA reads TGTGTCAGCAGCCTAACCCTTAGCGGGACGCAGTTCTTC. The chain employs TRBV5-6 and TRBJ2-1, with 8 bases that match TRBD2. In germline, CDR1 is SGHDT, CDR2 YYEEEE. This CDR3 has 13 residues.

This clonotype has just a few counts. V is TRBV28 and J is TRBJ2-7; possibly TRBD1 for D (6 bases). This CDR3 contains 15 residues. Germline CDR1 MDHEN, CDR2 SYDVKM. The V end lost 5 bases, the J end lost 3 bases, and 17 bases lay between the germline ends. CDR3 sequence (DNA): TGTGCCAGCAGTCCCGATGGACAGAAGATCTACGAGCAGTACTTC. As protein: CASSPDGQKIYEQYF.

The CDR3 DNA is TGTGCCAGCTGGCGGGGACTAGCGGGGCCCACTAGCACAGATACGCAGTATTTT. It specifies CASWRGLAGPTSTDTQYF. J is TRBJ2-3 and V is TRBV6-1, with 13 bases fitting TRBD2. Trimming removed 8 bases from V and 0 bases from J; junction bases left unmatched: 11. The germline V gene has CDR1 MNHNS and CDR2 SASEGT. CDR3 size: 18 residues.

This clonotype appeared a single time. The gene calls are TRBV7-9 and TRBJ2-7, with D tentatively TRBD1 or TRBD2 (5 bases each). The CDR3 covers 13 residues. Trimming removed 0 bases at V and 12 bases at J, with 15 bases between. The germline CDR1 and CDR2 sequences are SEHNR and FQNEAQ (reference sequence). The CDR3, as DNA: TGTGCCAGCAGCTTAGCGGGGCTAGCAGCCGGGTACTTC. It yields the protein CASSLAGLAAGYF. Together with reference TRBV7-9 and TRBJ2-7, the CDR3 gives the full variable domain: DTGVSQNPRHKITKRGQNVTFRCDPISEHNRLYWYRQTLGQGPEFLTYFQNEAQLEKSRLLSDRFSAERPKGSFSTLEIQRTEQGDSAMYLCASSLAGLAAGYFGPGTRLTVT.